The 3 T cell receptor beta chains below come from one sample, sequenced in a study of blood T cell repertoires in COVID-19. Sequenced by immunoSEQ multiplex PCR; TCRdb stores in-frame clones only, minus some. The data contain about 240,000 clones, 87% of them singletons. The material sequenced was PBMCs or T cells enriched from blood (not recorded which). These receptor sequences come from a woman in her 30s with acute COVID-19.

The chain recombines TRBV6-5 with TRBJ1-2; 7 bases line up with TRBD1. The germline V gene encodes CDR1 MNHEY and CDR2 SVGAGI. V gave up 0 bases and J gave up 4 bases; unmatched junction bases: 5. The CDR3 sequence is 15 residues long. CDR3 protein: CASSYSGGQPYGYTF. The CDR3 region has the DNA TGTGCCAGCAGTTACTCGGGGGGACAGCCCTATGGCTACACCTTC.

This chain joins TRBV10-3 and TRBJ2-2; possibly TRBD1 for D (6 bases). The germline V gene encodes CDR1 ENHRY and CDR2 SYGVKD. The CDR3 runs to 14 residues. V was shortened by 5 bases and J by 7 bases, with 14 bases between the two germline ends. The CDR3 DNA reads TGTGCCATCAGTTTTACAGGGTTAAGCGGGGAGCTGTTTTTT. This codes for CAISFTGLSGELFF.

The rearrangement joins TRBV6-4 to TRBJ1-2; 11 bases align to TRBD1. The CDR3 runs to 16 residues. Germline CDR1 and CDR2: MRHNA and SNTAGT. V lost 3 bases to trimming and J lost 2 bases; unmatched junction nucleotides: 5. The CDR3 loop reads CASSERGDRGNYGYTF. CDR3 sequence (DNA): TGTGCCAGCAGTGAAAGGGGGGACAGGGGGAACTATGGCTACACCTTC.